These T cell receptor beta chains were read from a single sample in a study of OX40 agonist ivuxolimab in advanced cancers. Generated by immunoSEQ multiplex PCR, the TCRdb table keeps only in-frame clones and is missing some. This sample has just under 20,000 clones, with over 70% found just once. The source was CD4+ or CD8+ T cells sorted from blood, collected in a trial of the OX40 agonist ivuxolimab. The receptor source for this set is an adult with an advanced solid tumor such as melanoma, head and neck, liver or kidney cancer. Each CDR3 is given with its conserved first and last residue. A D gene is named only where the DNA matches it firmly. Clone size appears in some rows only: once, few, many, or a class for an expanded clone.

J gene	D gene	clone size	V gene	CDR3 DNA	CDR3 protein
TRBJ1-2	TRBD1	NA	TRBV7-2	TGTGCCAGCAGCCAAGCTCTCTTACGGGACAGTTCTGGCTACACCTTC	CASSQALLRDSSGYTF
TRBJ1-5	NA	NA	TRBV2	TGTGCCAGCAGTGAAGGACAGGCCTTTAATCAGCCCCAGCATTTT	CASSEGQAFNQPQHF
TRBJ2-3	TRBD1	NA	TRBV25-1	TGTGCCAGCAGCCCCGGGACAGGGCGCACAGATACGCAGTATTTT	CASSPGTGRTDTQYF
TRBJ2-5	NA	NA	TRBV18	TGTGCCAGCTCACCATCAGGGGCAGAGACCCAGTACTTC	CASSPSGAETQYF
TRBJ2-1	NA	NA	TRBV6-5	TGTGCCAGCAGTCCACAGGGTCAAGGTAACAATGAGCAGTTCTTC	CASSPQGQGNNEQFF
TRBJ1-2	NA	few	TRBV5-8	TGTGCCAGCAGCTTGGCCGGGGGGCCTTCCTCTGACTATGGCTACACCTTC	CASSLAGGPSSDYGYTF
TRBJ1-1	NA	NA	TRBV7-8	TGTGCCAGCAGCGATCGACAGGACCTGAACACTGAAGCTTTCTTT	CASSDRQDLNTEAFF
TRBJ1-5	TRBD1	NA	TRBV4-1	TGCGCCAGCAGCCACCCGACAGGGAATCCTCAGCCCCAGCATTTT	CASSHPTGNPQPQHF
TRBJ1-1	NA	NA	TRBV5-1	TGCGCCAGCAGCTTGGCTAGGGGGACGACTGAAGCTTTCTTT	CASSLARGTTEAFF
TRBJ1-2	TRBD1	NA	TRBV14	TGTGCCAGCAGCCCAGAGACAGGGAGGTCTAACTATGGCTACACCTTC	CASSPETGRSNYGYTF
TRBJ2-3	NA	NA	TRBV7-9	TGTGCCAGCAGCTTACTCGGGCTAAGCACAGATACGCAGTATTTT	CASSLLGLSTDTQYF
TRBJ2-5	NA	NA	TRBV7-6	TGTGCCAGCAGCTGGATGGGGGAGACCCAGTACTTC	CASSWMGETQYF
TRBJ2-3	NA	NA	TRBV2	TGTGCCAGCAGCGATAAGACCTGGCGGGATTATACGCAGTATTTT	CASSDKTWRDYTQYF
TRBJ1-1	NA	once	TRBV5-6	TGTGCCAGCAGCTTCTCCGGGACACCCGTCAGCACTGAAGCTTTCTTT	CASSFSGTPVSTEAFF
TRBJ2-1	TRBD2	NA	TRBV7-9	TGTGCCAGCAGCTTAGAAGGACTAGCGGGAGATGAGCAGTTCTTC	CASSLEGLAGDEQFF
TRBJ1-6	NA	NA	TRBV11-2	TGTGCCAGCAGCCCAGAAGGCCGGGGACAAGTAAATTCACCCCTCCACTTT	CASSPEGRGQVNSPLHF
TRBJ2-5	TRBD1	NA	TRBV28	TGTGCCAGCAGGCTACAGGGGGTTTTGGAGACCCAGTACTTC	CASRLQGVLETQYF
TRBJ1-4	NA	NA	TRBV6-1	TGTGCCAGCAGTCCGACTCTGACTTCCTTCGAAAAACTGTTTTTT	CASSPTLTSFEKLFF
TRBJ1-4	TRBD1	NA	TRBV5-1	TGCGCCAGCTCTAAGGGGACAGGTGAAAAACTGTTTTTT	CASSKGTGEKLFF
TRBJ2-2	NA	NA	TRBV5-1	TGCGCCAGCAGCTTTAGCGACTCCCGGGAGCTGTTTTTT	CASSFSDSRELFF
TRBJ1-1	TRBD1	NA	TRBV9	TGTGCCAGCAGCATCCTAAGGGGGCAGGGTGTCACTGAAGCTTTCTTT	CASSILRGQGVTEAFF
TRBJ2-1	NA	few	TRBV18	TGTGCCAGCTCACCATTCCAGTGGGGAAGCTCCTACAATGAGCAGTTCTTC	CASSPFQWGSSYNEQFF
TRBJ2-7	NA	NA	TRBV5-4	TGTGCCAGCAGCTTGGGCCTATACGAGCAGTACTTC	CASSLGLYEQYF
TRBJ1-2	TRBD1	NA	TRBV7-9	TGTGCCAGCAGCCTAAGCAGGGGGCTTAACTATGGCTACACCTTC	CASSLSRGLNYGYTF
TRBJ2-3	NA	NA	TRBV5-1	TGCGCCAGCAGCTTGAGGGACGGGCGCACAGATACGCAGTATTTT	CASSLRDGRTDTQYF
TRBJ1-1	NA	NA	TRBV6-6	TGTGCCAGCAGTTACTCGGGGGTAAACACTGAAGCTTTCTTT	CASSYSGVNTEAFF
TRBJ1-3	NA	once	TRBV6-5	TGTGCCAGCAGACGAAACGAACCTGGAAACACCATATATTTT	CASRRNEPGNTIYF
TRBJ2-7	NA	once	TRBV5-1	TGCGCCAGCAGCCCAACGGCGGGAACTTTCTACGAGCAGTACTTC	CASSPTAGTFYEQYF
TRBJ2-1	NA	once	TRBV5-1	TGCGCCAGCTCGGACGGAAATGAGCAGTTCTTC	CASSDGNEQFF
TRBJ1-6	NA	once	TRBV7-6	TGTGCCAGCAGCCGAAAAGATTTGGCAGGGAGTTCACCCCTCCACTTT	CASSRKDLAGSSPLHF
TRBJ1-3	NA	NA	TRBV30	TGTGCCTGGAGTCAGGTCGGACAGAAGAGCTCTGGAAACACCATATATTTT	CAWSQVGQKSSGNTIYF
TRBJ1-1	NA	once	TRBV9	TGTGCCAGCAGGACAGAAGGGGGAGGCACTGAAGCTTTCTTT	CASRTEGGGTEAFF
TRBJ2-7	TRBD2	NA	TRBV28	TGTGCCAGCAGTCCGGGACTAGTTACCTACGAGCAGTACTTC	CASSPGLVTYEQYF
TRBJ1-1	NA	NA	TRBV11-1	TGTGCCAGCAGCTTAGAAGGGGCAGGGAACACTGAAGCTTTCTTT	CASSLEGAGNTEAFF
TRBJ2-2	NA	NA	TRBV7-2	TGTGCCAGCAGCCGGCCCGGGGCCGGGGAGCTGTTTTTT	CASSRPGAGELFF
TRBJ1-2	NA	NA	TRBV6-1	TGTGCCAGCAGTTCCCGGGACGTTTATGGCTACACCTTC	CASSSRDVYGYTF
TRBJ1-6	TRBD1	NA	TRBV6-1	TGTGCCAGCTCTGACAGGGGGAGCTATAATTCACCCCTCCACTTT	CASSDRGSYNSPLHF
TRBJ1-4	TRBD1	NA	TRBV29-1	TGCAGCGTTGGACCAGGGGGTAATGAAAAACTGTTTTTT	CSVGPGGNEKLFF
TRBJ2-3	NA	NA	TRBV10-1	TGCGCCAGCAGTGAGTCCCCAGCAGATACGCAGTATTTT	CASSESPADTQYF
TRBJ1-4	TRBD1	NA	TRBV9	TGTGCCAGCAGCCCCCGGGACAGGGAGACCCAAAAACTGTTTTTT	CASSPRDRETQKLFF
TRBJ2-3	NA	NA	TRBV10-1	TGCGCCAGCAGTCGAAGGGCAAGCGAGGTCGGTACGCAGTATTTT	CASSRRASEVGTQYF
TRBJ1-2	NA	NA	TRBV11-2	TGTGCCAGCAGCTTCCGGGACGGCAACTATGGCTACACCTTC	CASSFRDGNYGYTF
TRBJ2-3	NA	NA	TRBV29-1	TGCAGCGTTGAAGAGGGGGCGCGCACAGATACGCAGTATTTT	CSVEEGARTDTQYF
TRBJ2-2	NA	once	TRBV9	TGTGCCAGCAGCGTAGCGGACACCGGGGAGCTGTTTTTT	CASSVADTGELFF
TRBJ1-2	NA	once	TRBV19	TGTGCCAGTAGTCCCCAGGCTCCCGGGGGTGCTAGGTACGGCTACACCTTC	CASSPQAPGGARYGYTF
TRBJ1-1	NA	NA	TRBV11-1	TGTGCCAGCAGCTTGGGAGGATGGAATCGGAACACTGAAGCTTTCTTT	CASSLGGWNRNTEAFF
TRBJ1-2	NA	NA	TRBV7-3	TGTGCCAGTTCTCGGGACGGCAGATATGGCTACACCTTC	CASSRDGRYGYTF
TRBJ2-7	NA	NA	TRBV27	TGTGCCAGCAGACTACAGGGAGGACCCCACGAGCAGTACTTC	CASRLQGGPHEQYF